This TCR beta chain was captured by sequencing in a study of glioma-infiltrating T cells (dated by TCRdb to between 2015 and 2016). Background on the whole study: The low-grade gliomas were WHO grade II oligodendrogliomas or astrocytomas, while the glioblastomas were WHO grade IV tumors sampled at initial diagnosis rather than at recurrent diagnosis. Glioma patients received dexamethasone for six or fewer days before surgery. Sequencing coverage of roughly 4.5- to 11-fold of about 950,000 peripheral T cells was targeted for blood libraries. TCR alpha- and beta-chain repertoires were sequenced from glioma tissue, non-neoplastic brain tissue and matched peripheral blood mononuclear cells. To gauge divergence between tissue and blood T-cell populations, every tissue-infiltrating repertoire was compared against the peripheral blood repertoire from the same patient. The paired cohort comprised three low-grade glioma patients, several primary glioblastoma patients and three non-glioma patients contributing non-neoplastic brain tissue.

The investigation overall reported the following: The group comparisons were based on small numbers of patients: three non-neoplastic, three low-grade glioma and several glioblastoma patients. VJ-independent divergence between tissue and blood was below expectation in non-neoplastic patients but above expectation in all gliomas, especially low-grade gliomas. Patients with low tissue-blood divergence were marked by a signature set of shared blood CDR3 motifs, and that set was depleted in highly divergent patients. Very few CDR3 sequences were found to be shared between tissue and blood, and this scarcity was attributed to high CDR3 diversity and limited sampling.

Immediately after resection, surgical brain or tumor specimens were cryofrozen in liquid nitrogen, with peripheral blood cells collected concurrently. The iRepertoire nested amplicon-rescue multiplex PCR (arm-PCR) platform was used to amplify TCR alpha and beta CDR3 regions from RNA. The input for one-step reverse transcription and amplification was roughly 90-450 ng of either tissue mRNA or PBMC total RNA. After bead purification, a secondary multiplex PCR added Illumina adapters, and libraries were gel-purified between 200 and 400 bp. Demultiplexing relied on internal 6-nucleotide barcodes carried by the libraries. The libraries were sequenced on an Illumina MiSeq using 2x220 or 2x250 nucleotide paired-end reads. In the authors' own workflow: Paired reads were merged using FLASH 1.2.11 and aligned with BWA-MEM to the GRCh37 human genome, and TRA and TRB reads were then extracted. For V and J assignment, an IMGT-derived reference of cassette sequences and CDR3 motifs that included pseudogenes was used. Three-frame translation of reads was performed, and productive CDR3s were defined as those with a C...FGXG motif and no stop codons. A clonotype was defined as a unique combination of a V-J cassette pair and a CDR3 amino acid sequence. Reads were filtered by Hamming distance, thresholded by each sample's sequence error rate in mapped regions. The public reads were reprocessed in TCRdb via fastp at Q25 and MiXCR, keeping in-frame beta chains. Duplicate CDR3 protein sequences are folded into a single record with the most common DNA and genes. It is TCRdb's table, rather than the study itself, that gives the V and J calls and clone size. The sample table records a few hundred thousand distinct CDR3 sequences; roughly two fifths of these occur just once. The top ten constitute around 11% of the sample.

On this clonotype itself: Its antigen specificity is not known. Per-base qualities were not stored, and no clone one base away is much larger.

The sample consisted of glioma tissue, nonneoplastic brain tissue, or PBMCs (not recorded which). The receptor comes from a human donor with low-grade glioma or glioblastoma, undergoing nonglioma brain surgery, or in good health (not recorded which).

The CDR3 corresponds to CASSQDALRGYGYTF. The bases are TGTGCCAGCAGCCAAGATGCCCTTAGGGGCTATGGCTACACCTTC. The chain is made from TRBV3-1 and TRBJ1-2, and TRBD1 may be the D gene, going by 5 matching bases. The germline V gene (reference sequence) yields LGHDT for CDR1 and YNNKEL for CDR2. From cysteine to phenylalanine, the CDR3 is 15 amino acids long. Only the CDR3 portion is preserved as DNA: 45 bases, with reading frame beginning at the first base. At the junction V is shortened by 0 bases and J by 4 bases, with 12 bases in between.